This T cell receptor (beta chain) is drawn from a study of tissue T cells after allogeneic stem cell transplantation (dated by TCRdb to between 2021 and 2024). Broadly, across the study: TCR beta repertoires were profiled across many tissues obtained from research autopsies of patients with and without GVHD, as well as in mouse models of GVHD. The human part of the study was a prospective observational study with no blinding and no randomization. Findings and caveats that apply to the study as a whole: A small and clinically heterogeneous patient cohort was studied, and sampling depth was acknowledged as a limitation. Only a few T cell clones appeared in more than one patient, yet motif-based clustering showed tissue-specific repertoire signatures that were shared between patients. Which tissue TCRs were alloreactive or antigen-specific was not determined in the study, and some clones might have been persisting host cells. In both patients and mice, T cells from blood and spleen covered only a limited part of the TCR repertoire found in tissues. Within patients, how anatomically similar tissues were was a major factor shaping TCR repertoire composition, regardless of disease or transplant status.

CDR1 and CDR2 are read off the germline V gene as GKSSPN and SITVG. From cysteine to phenylalanine, the CDR3 is 14 amino acids long. Only the CDR3 bases that were read are kept: 39 of them, in frame from base 1. At the junction V is shortened by 8 bases and J by 1 base, with 12 bases in between. As for this clone: Its target antigen remains unknown. In this record, gene identifiers and germline sequences come from the mouse. Read coverage stops 1 residue before the CDR3 terminus; the germline J gene supplies the remainder.

The receptor library was made with the immunoSEQ multiplex PCR assay. Adaptive Biotechnologies performed the TCRbeta CDR3 sequencing at survey depth and reported CDR3 sequences, V/J genes, productive frequency and template counts. Amplification of TCR beta CDR3 regions started from genomic DNA instead of RNA. In the original analysis: Pairwise repertoire overlap between tissues was quantified with Jensen-Shannon divergence, where 1 means complete divergence and 0 identical. Based on pairwise JSD values, tissues were grouped by single-linkage agglomerative hierarchical clustering, and the results were shown as dendrograms. GLIPH2 was run on all patient samples with simulation_depth 1000, kmer_min_depth 3, cdr3_length_cutoff 8, keeping groups with more than two unique CDR3s. A standardized tissue-overlap score was calculated by extrapolating Jaccard GLIPH-group overlap across patients to a standard repertoire size of 1000 clones. Linear mixed-effect models, with tissue as a fixed effect and individual as a random effect, were used to test how diversity related to clinical or experimental variables. This immuneACCESS table, as held by TCRdb, lists in-frame sequences with V and J called but not all clones. Of the missing ones, under half trace to an unresolved V gene in checked studies; the others have no known cause. V, J and clone size derive from that table, while D and trimming were established from the DNA sequence. Present in this sample are about 22,000 clones, just under 75% of which were seen just once. Less than 0.8% of the sample comes from the top ten.

Before genomic DNA isolation with the DNeasy Blood & Tissue Kit, mouse tissues were minced with razor blades in buffered saline. Sequenced sample: spleen. The TCR comes from a female BALB/c mouse in good health. This strain possesses the MHC haplotype H2-d. The chain is encoded by TRBV31 joined to TRBJ1-6; the best D guess is TRBD1, with 5 bases matching. TRBJ1-6 is an ORF, with its function uncertain. The CDR3 amino acid sequence is: CARWDFSYNSPLYF. The CDR3 DNA, read in part, is TGTGCCCGTTGGGACTTCTCCTATAATTCGCCCCTCTAC.